The clone carrying this T cell receptor beta chain was counted a few times. The CDR3 consists of 15 residues. Germline CDR1 SEHNR, CDR2 FQNEAQ (reference sequence). V was trimmed by 1 base and J by 7 bases, leaving 16 bases between them. The PBMCs had their origin in around 9.1 ml of fresh peripheral blood. This specimen comes from a study of T cells in Graves' hyperthyroidism and ophthalmopathy. TCR beta CDR3 region amplification was performed from RNA transcripts. The HTBI primer set was used in a first-round RT-PCR of the TCR CDR3. TCRdb re-analysed the multiplex PCR reads in MiXCR, keeping a single row per CDR3 protein. Among hundreds of thousands of distinct CDR3 sequences, more than 30% were seen once, and the ten largest hold 7.5% to 9.5%.

The genes are TRBV7-9 and TRBJ1-1, with D maybe TRBD1 (5 bases). This clonotype was sampled from a man aged 18 to 30 with Graves' hyperthyroidism. Sequenced: blood. The CDR3 region has the DNA TGTGCCAGCAGCTTAGTTAGAGGGGCACGACGTGAAGCTTTCTTT. It codes for CASSLVRGARREAFF.